Listed here are 16 T cell receptor beta chains from one sample, sequenced in a study of identical twins. Via MiXCR, TCRdb re-called the 5' RACE reads, giving one row per CDR3 protein. The sample holds roughly 540,000 distinct CDR3 sequences, less than 25% seen once. This sample also appeared in a second study, on T cells expressing NK-cell markers.

Sequenced material: CD4+ T cells sorted from blood. Every receptor here comes from a woman between 18 and 30 years old in good health.

This clonotype was seen more than once but under ten times. The chain has TRBV6-2 or TRBV6-3 and TRBJ1-4; D unclear. The CDR3 totals 14 residues. Trimming removed 5 bases from V and 8 bases from J, with 15 bases in between. Germline lookup yields CDR1 MNHEY and CDR2 SVGEGT. This CDR3 reads CASSRLAYGEKLFF. Here the CDR3 DNA reads TGTGCCAGCAGTCGCCTCGCCTACGGCGAAAAACTGTTTTTT.

J is TRBJ2-1 and V is TRBV20-1; 14 bases line up with TRBD2. Per germline, CDR1 DFQATT and CDR2 SNEGSKA (reference sequence). There are 15 residues in the CDR3. V lost 2 bases, J lost 9 bases, and 6 bases stayed unmatched. DNA for the CDR3: TGCAGTGCTAGAACCGGGACTAGCGGGAGTGTTGAGCAGTTCTTC. It specifies CSARTGTSGSVEQFF.

A few counts support this clonotype. Written as DNA, the CDR3 is TGTGCCAGCAGCGAGGAGGGTCAGGGAACTGAAGCTTTCTTT. This translates into CASSEEGQGTEAFF. The rearrangement joins TRBV6-1 to TRBJ1-1; weak D call: TRBD1 (5 bases). The V and J ends lost 6 bases and 5 bases respectively, with 16 bases between them. This CDR3 region has 14 residues. Looked up from germline, CDR1 is MNHNS and CDR2 is SASEGT.

This chain joins TRBV11-2 and TRBJ2-1; 7 nucleotides align to TRBD2. CDR3 length: 13 residues. V shed 0 bases and J 14 bases; nucleotides not matched to a gene: 7. Germline CDR1 SGHAT, CDR2 FQNNGV. This CDR3 reads CASSLEGGLAEFF. The CDR3, as DNA: TGTGCCAGCAGCTTAGAAGGCGGGCTAGCGGAGTTCTTC. Full variable domain (rest looked up from reference TRBV11-2 and TRBJ2-1): EAGVAQSPRYKIIEKRQSVAFWCNPISGHATLYWYQQILGQGPKLLIQFQNNGVVDDSQLPKDRFSAERLKGVDSTLKIQPAKLEDSAVYLCASSLEGGLAEFFGPGTRLTVL.

The sample holds one count of this clonotype. This chain links TRBV20-1 with TRBJ2-3; 13 positions agree with TRBD2. The CDR3 is 16 residues long. Losses at the gene ends were 4 bases for V and 2 bases for J; bases not matched to a gene: 6. The germline CDR1 and CDR2 sequences are DFQATT and SNEGSKA (reference sequence). The CDR3 protein is CSATATSGGSTDTQYF. CDR3 nucleotide sequence: TGCAGTGCTACCGCGACTAGCGGGGGGTCCACAGATACGCAGTATTTT.

This chain joins TRBV5-1 and TRBJ2-3, with D unresolved. V was clipped by 1 base and J by 2 bases, with 8 bases between them. The germline V gene has CDR1 SGHRS and CDR2 YFSETQ. There are 14 residues in the CDR3. The CDR3 DNA reads TGCGCCAGCAGCTTGTTTAGTGACACAGATACGCAGTATTTT. Amino acid sequence: CASSLFSDTDTQYF.

This clonotype was found many times. V is TRBV20-1 and J is TRBJ2-1, with a possible D match to TRBD2 (6 bases). This CDR3 has 14 amino acids. V shed 3 bases and J shed 4 bases, with 13 bases lying between them. Germline V CDR1 and CDR2: DFQATT, SNEGSKA (reference sequence). CDR3 amino acids: CSASVVSGYNEQFF. The CDR3 DNA sequence: TGCAGTGCTAGTGTTGTTAGCGGATACAATGAGCAGTTCTTC.

V and J are TRBV15 and TRBJ2-5; D gene uncertain. The V end lost 8 bases, the J end lost 5 bases, and 12 bases lay between the germline ends. Germline loops: CDR1 LNHNV, CDR2 YYDKDF (reference sequence). This CDR3 has 12 amino acids. CDR3 sequence reads: CATRRRSETQYF. The CDR3 DNA is TGTGCCACCCGGCGACGTTCGGAGACCCAGTACTTC. The whole variable domain, remainder taken from reference TRBV15 and TRBJ2-5, is DAMVIQNPRYQVTQFGKPVTLSCSQTLNHNVMYWYQQKSSQAPKLLFHYYDKDFNNEADTPDNFQSRRPNTSFCFLDIRSPGLGDTAMYLCATRRRSETQYFGPGTRLLVL.

The rearrangement joins TRBV20-1 to TRBJ2-4; TRBD2 agrees at 9 bases. The CDR3 runs to 14 residues. The V and J ends lost 6 bases and 6 bases, in that order; junction bases with no gene match: 9. CDR1 DFQATT and CDR2 SNEGSKA come from the germline V gene (reference sequence). CDR3 region: CSATILAGGNIQYF. The CDR3 coding sequence is TGCAGTGCCACCATACTAGCGGGCGGAAACATTCAGTACTTC.

This clonotype was seen ten or more times. This chain's CDR3 is CASSQDKTGDRSPLHF. In DNA form, the CDR3 reads TGCGCCAGCAGCCAAGATAAGACAGGGGACCGTTCACCCCTCCACTTT. The rearrangement uses TRBV4-3 and TRBJ1-6; 8 nucleotides align to TRBD1. Trimming removed 0 bases from V and 9 bases from J; junction bases left unmatched: 7. Germline V gene lookup returns CDR1 LGHNA and CDR2 YSLEER. The CDR3 length is 16 residues.

The chain couples TRBV7-2 to TRBJ1-2, with unresolved D. The V gene's germline CDR1 is SGHTA and CDR2 FQGNSA. The CDR3 totals 13 residues. Between the trimmed V and J ends, which lost 5 bases and 0 bases, there was a span of 7 bases. The CDR3 sequence is CASSPEANYGYTF. CDR3 DNA: TGTGCCAGCAGCCCAGAAGCTAACTATGGCTACACCTTC. The full variable domain, completed using reference TRBV7-2 and TRBJ1-2, is GAGVSQSPSNKVTEKGKDVELRCDPISGHTALYWYRQSLGQGLEFLIYFQGNSAPDKSGLPSDRFSAERTGGSVSTLTIQRTQQEDSAVYLCASSPEANYGYTFGSGTRLTVV.

This clonotype was seen just once. The chain links TRBV27 to TRBJ1-5, with no clear D. Deletions cut 2 bases from V and 5 bases from J, with 7 bases between. CDR3 length: 13 residues. Per germline, CDR1 MNHEY and CDR2 SMNVEV (reference sequence). The CDR3 here is CASSLKWDQPQHF. The CDR3 bases are TGTGCCAGCAGTTTAAAGTGGGATCAGCCCCAGCATTTT.

This clonotype has a handful of counts. V gene TRBV20-1 combines with J gene TRBJ2-1; D possibly corresponds to TRBD2 (6 bases). The germline V gene has CDR1 DFQATT and CDR2 SNEGSKA (reference sequence). V was trimmed by 3 bases and J by 6 bases, leaving 18 bases between them. This CDR3 contains 15 residues. In DNA, the CDR3 is TGCAGTGCTAGGGGTGGCGGGGCGCTCAGCAATGAGCAGTTCTTC. Residues: CSARGGGALSNEQFF.

In this sample, this clonotype turned up a few times. This chain connects TRBV5-5 to TRBJ1-2, with D perhaps TRBD1 (5 bases). The CDR3 runs to 15 residues. Germline CDR1 and CDR2: SGHKS and YYEKEE (reference sequence). Between the trimmed V and J ends, which lost 2 bases and 4 bases, there was a span of 15 bases. The CDR3 sequence is CASSFVVGHRYGYTF. For the CDR3, the DNA is TGTGCCAGCAGCTTCGTGGTAGGACATCGCTATGGCTACACCTTC.

The chain links TRBV5-1 to TRBJ2-7, with 10 nucleotides matching TRBD2. The germline CDR1 and CDR2 sequences are SGHRS and YFSETQ. The ends lost 4 bases at V and 9 bases at J; junction bases unmatched: 7. The CDR3 is 13 residues long. The CDR3 sequence is CASSGTIAGGQYF. CDR3 sequence (DNA): TGCGCCAGCAGCGGAACAATAGCGGGAGGGCAGTACTTC.

This clonotype turned up a few times. The rearrangement uses TRBV15 and TRBJ2-5; D is unclear. The CDR3 sequence is 12 residues long. CDR1 and CDR2 from the germline V gene are LNHNV and YYDKDF (reference sequence). Trimming took 2 bases from V and 7 from J, leaving 8 bases between them. The CDR3 bases are TGTGCCACCAGCAGAAACTCGGGGACCCAGTACTTC. It yields the protein CATSRNSGTQYF.